This TCR beta chain comes out of a study of blood T cells in healthy people across ages. In the study overall: Capturing about one barcoded beta molecule per two T cells was achieved by template switching.

In its sample, this clonotype was seen a few times. Its target is not known. With a J-beta primer mix and a sample-barcoded 5' primer, a second PCR ran 7 to 11 cycles. TCRdb called the 5' RACE reads again in MiXCR, with one record for every CDR3 protein. The sample lists fewer than 2 million distinct CDR3 sequences, around 42% seen once, with under 25% in the top ten. General study results and limits: TCR beta diversity per million T cells fell roughly linearly with age.

Donor samples were obtained from healthy Caucasian individuals from Russia, aged about 6 to 90. The length of the CDR3 is 16 residues. CDR1 is DFQATT and CDR2 is SNEGSKA in the germline V gene (reference sequence). The V gene end was trimmed by 0 bases and the J gene end by 4 bases; junction bases not matched to a gene: 9. Sequences were obtained from blood. This TCR was sampled from a human donor in good health. The chain carries TRBV20-1 and TRBJ2-3; 8 bases map to TRBD2. CDR3 sequence reads: CSARDPRAGDPDTQYF. CDR3 nucleotide sequence: TGCAGTGCTAGAGACCCCCGAGCGGGGGATCCAGATACGCAGTATTTT.